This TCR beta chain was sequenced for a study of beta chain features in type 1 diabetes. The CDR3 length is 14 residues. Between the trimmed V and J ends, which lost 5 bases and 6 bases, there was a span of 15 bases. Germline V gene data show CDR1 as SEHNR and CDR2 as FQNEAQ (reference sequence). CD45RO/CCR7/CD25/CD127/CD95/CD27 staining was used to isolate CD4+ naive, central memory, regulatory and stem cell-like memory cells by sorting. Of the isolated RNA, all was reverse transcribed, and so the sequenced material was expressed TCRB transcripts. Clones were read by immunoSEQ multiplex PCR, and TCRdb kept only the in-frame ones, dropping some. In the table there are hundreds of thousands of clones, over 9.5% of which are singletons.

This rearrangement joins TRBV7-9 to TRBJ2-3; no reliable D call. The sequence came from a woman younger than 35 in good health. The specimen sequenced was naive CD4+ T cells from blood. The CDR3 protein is CASSPPGRMDTQYF. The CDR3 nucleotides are TGTGCCAGCAGCCCACCTGGGCGAATGGATACGCAGTATTTT. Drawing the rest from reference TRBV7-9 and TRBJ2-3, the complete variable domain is DTGVSQNPRHKITKRGQNVTFRCDPISEHNRLYWYRQTLGQGPEFLTYFQNEAQLEKSRLLSDRFSAERPKGSFSTLEIQRTEQGDSAMYLCASSPPGRMDTQYFGPGTRLTVL.